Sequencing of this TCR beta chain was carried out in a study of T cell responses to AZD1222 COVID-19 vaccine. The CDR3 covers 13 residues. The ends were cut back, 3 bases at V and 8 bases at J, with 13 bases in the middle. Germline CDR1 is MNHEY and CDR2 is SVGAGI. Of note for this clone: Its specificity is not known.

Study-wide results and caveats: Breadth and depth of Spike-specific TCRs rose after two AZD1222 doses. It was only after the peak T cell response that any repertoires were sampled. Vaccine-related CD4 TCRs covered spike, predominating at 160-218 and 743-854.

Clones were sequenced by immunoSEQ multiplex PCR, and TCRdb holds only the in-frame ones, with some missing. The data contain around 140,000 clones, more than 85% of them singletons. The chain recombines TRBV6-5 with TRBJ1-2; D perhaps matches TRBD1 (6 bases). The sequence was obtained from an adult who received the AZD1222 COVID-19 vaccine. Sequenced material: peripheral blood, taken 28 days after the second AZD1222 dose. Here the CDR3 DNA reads TGTGCCAGCAGTTATTTGGGGGCGCTCGGCTACACCTTC. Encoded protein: CASSYLGALGYTF.